Each of the 23 T cell receptor beta chains below was sequenced from the same sample in a study of T cells expressing NK-cell markers. TCRdb reprocessed the 5' RACE reads, with one entry per CDR3 protein and no DNA. This table holds around 550,000 distinct CDR3 sequences. Specimen: blood T cells: a sorted CD56 or NKG2C T cell subset, CD4+ or CD8+ T cells, or bulk PBMC T cells (not recorded which). All receptors derive from a man between 18 and 29 years old in good health.

The CDR3 loop is CASSQDILANNEQFF. The chain uses TRBV3-1 and TRBJ2-1; TCRdb gives TRBD2 as the D gene, but with no DNA this cannot be confirmed. Germline CDR1 reads LGHDT; CDR2 reads YNNKEL (reference sequence). The CDR3 runs to 15 residues.

V and J are TRBV12-3 or TRBV12-4 and TRBJ2-7; there is no DNA to check the TCRdb D call of TRBD1. This CDR3 spans 14 amino acids. The CDR3 here is CASRGQAGLGEQYF.

The V gene is TRBV2, the J gene TRBJ2-1; TCRdb picks TRBD2, but there is no DNA to check that call. Germline V lookup: CDR1 SNHLY, CDR2 FYNNEI. The CDR3 spans 17 residues. The CDR3 sequence is CASWGTSGSLTYNEQFF.

The chain joins TRBV28 to TRBJ2-1; TCRdb gives TRBD1 as the D gene, but with no DNA this cannot be confirmed. The germline V gene has CDR1 MDHEN and CDR2 SYDVKM. There are 12 residues in the CDR3. The CDR3 protein is CASTLTGVTQFF.

The chain uses TRBV7-2 and TRBJ2-7. Germline lookup yields CDR1 SGHTA and CDR2 FQGNSA. CDR3 length equals 12 residues. CDR3 region: CASSPSFVEQYF.

The gene calls are TRBV20-1 and TRBJ1-5; TCRdb gives TRBD1 as the D gene, but with no DNA this cannot be confirmed. Germline V gene lookup returns CDR1 DFQATT and CDR2 SNEGSKA (reference sequence). This CDR3 is 15 amino acids long. The CDR3 spells CSSQSPGGVGQPQHF.

This chain connects TRBV29-1 to TRBJ2-1; TCRdb returns TRBD2, unconfirmable since there is no DNA. This CDR3 contains 14 residues. CDR1 is SQVTM, CDR2 ANQGSEA, per germline. CDR3 region: CSVEGTSGSLGQFF.

J is TRBJ2-7 and V is TRBV20-1; as DNA is missing, the TRBD1 call by TCRdb cannot be tested. The V gene's germline CDR1 is DFQATT and CDR2 SNEGSKA (reference sequence). The CDR3 sequence is 14 residues long. The chain's CDR3 is CSASGAAPQGEQYF.

J is TRBJ2-1 and V is TRBV29-1; TCRdb's D gene call, TRBD2, goes unchecked for lack of DNA. Germline-derived CDR1 and CDR2 are SQVTM and ANQGSEA. The length of the CDR3 is 15 residues. The CDR3 protein is CSVDSGEGGYNEQFF.

The chain has TRBV11-2 and TRBJ2-1; TCRdb reports TRBD1, a call that lacks DNA to check it against. The CDR3 spans 13 residues. Germline V gene lookup returns CDR1 SGHAT and CDR2 FQNNGV. This CDR3 is CASSLGGTAEQFF.

J is TRBJ2-7 and V is TRBV4-2; with no DNA, the TCRdb D assignment of TRBD1 cannot be verified. Per germline, CDR1 LGHNA and CDR2 YNFKEQ. The CDR3 length is 13 residues. The CDR3: CASSQVAGNEQYF.

The CDR3 loop reads CASSQGRQPEAFF. The chain has TRBV4-1 and TRBJ1-1; TCRdb indicates TRBD1, and absent DNA this call remains unverified. The CDR3 consists of 13 residues. CDR1 and CDR2 (germline): MGHRA, YSYEKL.

This chain connects TRBV12-3 or TRBV12-4 to TRBJ1-1. The CDR3 spans 12 residues. CDR3: CASRLADTEAFF.

The genes are TRBV29-1 and TRBJ2-1; TCRdb's assignment of TRBD2 cannot be checked, as there is no DNA. Looked up from germline, CDR1 is SQVTM and CDR2 is ANQGSEA. This CDR3 spans 14 amino acids. The CDR3 region is CSAQGTLSYNEQFF.

The J gene is TRBJ2-2, the V gene TRBV10-3; TCRdb returns TRBD2, unconfirmable since there is no DNA. The CDR3 extends over 13 amino acids. Germline V gives CDR1 ENHRY, CDR2 SYGVKD. The CDR3 is CATATSGNGELFF.

V gene TRBV5-6 combines with J gene TRBJ1-1. This CDR3 spans 14 amino acids. Germline CDR1 is SGHDT and CDR2 is YYEEEE. This CDR3 reads CASSRQADPSEAFF.

The rearrangement joins TRBV7-8 to TRBJ2-5; TCRdb's D gene call, TRBD2, goes unchecked for lack of DNA. Per the germline V gene, CDR1 is SGHVS and CDR2 is FQNEAQ. This CDR3 is 18 amino acids long. The CDR3 spells CASSPQGTSGTLRETQYF.

The chain carries TRBV20-1 and TRBJ2-1; the TCRdb call, TRBD2, lacks DNA for checking. The CDR3 runs to 14 residues. Germline CDR1 and CDR2: DFQATT and SNEGSKA (reference sequence). CDR3 protein: CSSGLAGGYNEQFF.

The chain couples TRBV5-1 to TRBJ2-1; without DNA, the TCRdb call of TRBD2 cannot be checked. CDR1 and CDR2 from the germline V gene are SGHRS and YFSETQ. The CDR3 runs 13 residues. The chain's CDR3 is CASRAGESNEQFF.

The chain has TRBV28 and TRBJ2-7; as DNA is missing, the TRBD2 call by TCRdb cannot be tested. The CDR3 contains 15 residues. Per germline, CDR1 MDHEN and CDR2 SYDVKM. CDR3 loop: CASRSRGTSNYEQYF.

The chain couples TRBV12-3 or TRBV12-4 to TRBJ2-1; the D call of TRBD1 rests on TCRdb alone, since no DNA is present to check it. The CDR3 is 14 amino acids. The CDR3 reads CASSLEGVWDEQFF.

V usage is TRBV20-1 and J usage is TRBJ1-5; TCRdb calls TRBD1, which cannot be checked without DNA. The CDR3 contains 13 residues. CDR1 and CDR2 (germline): DFQATT, SNEGSKA (reference sequence). CDR3 sequence: CSATRDSSQPQHF.

This chain connects TRBV12-3 or TRBV12-4 to TRBJ2-1; with no DNA, the TCRdb D assignment of TRBD2 cannot be verified. This CDR3 comprises 13 residues. Here the CDR3 reads CASTPLAGDEQFF.